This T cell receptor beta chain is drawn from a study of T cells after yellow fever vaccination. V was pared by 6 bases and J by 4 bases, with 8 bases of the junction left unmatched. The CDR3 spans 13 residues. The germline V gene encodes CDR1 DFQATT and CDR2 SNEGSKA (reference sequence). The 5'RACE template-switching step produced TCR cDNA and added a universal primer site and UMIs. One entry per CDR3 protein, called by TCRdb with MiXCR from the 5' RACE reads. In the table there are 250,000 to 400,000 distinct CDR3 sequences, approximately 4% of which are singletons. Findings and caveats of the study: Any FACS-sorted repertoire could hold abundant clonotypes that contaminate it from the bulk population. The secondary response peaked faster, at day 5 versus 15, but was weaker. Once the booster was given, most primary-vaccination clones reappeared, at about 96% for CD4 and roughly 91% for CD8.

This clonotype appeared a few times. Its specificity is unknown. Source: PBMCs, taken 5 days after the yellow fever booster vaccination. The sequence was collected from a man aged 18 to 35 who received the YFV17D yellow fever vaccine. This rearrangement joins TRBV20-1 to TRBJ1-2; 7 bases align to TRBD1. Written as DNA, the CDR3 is TGCAGTGCCAGGGAGGGGGCGAGCTATGGCTACACCTTC. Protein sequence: CSAREGASYGYTF.